This T cell receptor beta chain was found in a study of CD8+ T cells in alopecia areata. Overall study findings and caveats: In scalp samples, resident alphabeta T cells of normal skin are also sequenced.

The CDR3 length is 13 residues. CDR1 is GTSNPN and CDR2 is SVGIG in the germline V gene (reference sequence). This clone occurred a few times. What it recognizes is unknown. The junction does not match germline at one end; this may be a read error. Sorting of CD4+ and CD8+ T cells was performed on PBMCs. Extracted from the samples, RNA was reverse transcribed into cDNA to serve as the sequencing template. Produced via immunoSEQ multiplex PCR; TCRdb's table is partial and in-frame only. The sample shows approximately 150,000 clones, 55% of them seen only once. Material: CD4+ T cells sorted from blood. The clonotype was recovered from a human donor in good health. The chain is built from TRBV30 and TRBJ1-1, with a tentative D call TRBD1 (6 bases). The CDR3 DNA is TGTGCCTGGAGTCCTTCCGGGACAAGCGGAGGGACTTTT. This encodes CAWSPSGTSGGTF.